This T cell receptor (beta chain) was profiled in a study of T-cell reconstitution after alpha-beta-depleted transplantation in children. Notes on the study in general: A year had passed since transplant, and T-cell counts and diversity by then came mostly from newly produced T cells.

This clonotype was seen a handful of times. Antigen unknown. Unique molecular identifiers were used in preparing the TCRbeta library. TCRdb recomputed calls from the PCR reads with MiXCR, one row per CDR3 protein. Here the sample spans around 700,000 distinct CDR3 sequences, over 10% being singletons. The sample here was PBMCs, taken before TCRalphabeta/CD19-depleted stem cell transplant. The clonotype originates from a girl aged 2 to 10 with congenital amegakaryocytic thrombocytopenia, due to receive a stem cell transplant.

CDR3 loop: CASSVGNGQETQYF. As DNA, the CDR3 is TGCGCCAGCAGTGTTGGCAATGGACAAGAGACCCAGTACTTC. This chain links TRBV10-1 with TRBJ2-5; D call uncertain. Trimming took 4 bases from V and 2 from J, leaving 11 bases between them. This CDR3 has 14 residues. Per germline, CDR1 WNHNN and CDR2 SYGVQD (reference sequence).